Below, 17 T cell receptor beta chains from the same sample are listed, as sequenced in a study of human T cells and chemical hapten exposure. MiXCR was run by TCRdb on the RACE reads, yielding one entry per CDR3 protein. The sample shows 350,000 to 450,000 distinct CDR3 sequences, 4% to 6% of them seen only once. Time point denoted: pre-sensitization, week 0. Noted treatment: therapeutic diphenylcyclopropenone sensitization with weekly scalp DPC. This specimen was whole blood, taken in connection with sensitization to the hapten diphenylcyclopropenone (DPC). The receptor set was obtained from a woman aged 45-65 years with alopecia areata. Some clones in this sample may be carry-over from other donors' samples.

The table lists this clonotype with many counts. This rearrangement joins TRBV5-1 to TRBJ2-7; D is undetermined. V lost 0 bases and J lost 2, with 9 bases in between. The V gene's germline CDR1 is SGHRS and CDR2 YFSETQ. This CDR3 is built from 14 residues. CDR3 nucleotides: TGCGCCAGCAGCTTGGCGGACGGACCCTACGAGCAGTACTTC. Translating it yields CASSLADGPYEQYF. Full variable domain (rest looked up from reference TRBV5-1 and TRBJ2-7): KAGVTQTPRYLIKTRGQQVTLSCSPISGHRSVSWYQQTPGQGLQFLFEYFSETQRNKGNFPGRFSGRQFSNSRSEMNVSTLELGDSALYLCASSLADGPYEQYFGPGTRLTVT.

This clonotype was observed a handful of times. The rearrangement joins TRBV2 to TRBJ2-3; 9 positions match TRBD1. CDR1 and CDR2 (germline): SNHLY, FYNNEI. CDR3 length: 14 amino acids. The J segment lost 3 bases and the V segment lost 6 bases, leaving 4 bases of the junction unmatched. The CDR3 region has the DNA TGTGCCAGCAGGACAGGGGGTGATACAGATACGCAGTATTTT. It encodes CASRTGGDTDTQYF.

This clonotype was picked up many times. The rearrangement joins TRBV7-8 to TRBJ2-4; 8 bases are a match to TRBD2. V gave up 8 bases and J gave up 9 bases; unmatched junction bases: 9. The CDR3 extends over 13 amino acids. Germline V CDR1 and CDR2: SGHVS, FQNEAQ. For the CDR3, the DNA is TGTGCCAGCTCTAGCGGGTATGGTACCATTCAGTACTTC. Protein sequence: CASSSGYGTIQYF.

The gene calls are TRBV4-3 and TRBJ2-7; D might be TRBD1 (5 bases). CDR1 and CDR2 from the germline V gene are LGHNA and YSLEER. This CDR3 comprises 14 residues. The ends were cut back, 4 bases at V and 1 base at J, with 11 bases in the middle. DNA for the CDR3: TGCGCCAGCAGCCGAGACAGAGTGTCCTACGAGCAGTACTTC. Encoded protein: CASSRDRVSYEQYF.

This clonotype occurred many times. V gene TRBV20-1 combines with J gene TRBJ1-5; D is possibly TRBD1 (6 bases). Germline CDR1 is DFQATT and CDR2 is SNEGSKA (reference sequence). The CDR3 runs to 17 residues. V dropped 3 bases and J dropped 0 bases, with 18 bases sitting between them. CDR3 bases: TGCAGTGCTAGGGGCGGACAGACCACTTATAGCAATCAGCCCCAGCATTTT. Translated: CSARGGQTTYSNQPQHF.

The chain has TRBV20-1 and TRBJ1-1, with 8 bases aligning to TRBD1. CDR3 length: 14 residues. V gave up 3 bases and J gave up 2 bases; unmatched junction bases: 5. Germline V gene sequence: CDR1 DFQATT, CDR2 SNEGSKA (reference sequence). CDR3 loop: CSASLTGANTEAFF. The CDR3 DNA follows: TGCAGTGCTAGCCTGACAGGGGCAAACACTGAAGCTTTCTTT.

The chain combines TRBV6-5 with TRBJ2-7, with 7 bases identical to TRBD1. CDR1 is MNHEY, CDR2 SVGAGI, per germline. After removal of 1 base from V and 0 bases from J, the junction contained 15 bases not matched to a gene. This CDR3 has 19 amino acids. The CDR3 DNA reads as TGTGCCAGCAGTTACTGGACGCCTCCGGGACAGAGGAGCTCCTACGAGCAGTACTTC. Translated, it gives CASSYWTPPGQRSSYEQYF.

This clonotype was seen a few times. The chain combines TRBV3-1 with TRBJ1-1; maybe TRBD1 (6 bases). This CDR3 contains 15 residues. Germline V gene data show CDR1 as LGHDT and CDR2 as YNNKEL (reference sequence). Trimming left V 3 bases short and J 5 bases short, with 16 bases between. For the CDR3, the DNA is TGTGCCAGCAGCCACCCCCCTTCTAGGGGGACTGAAGCTTTCTTT. This translates into CASSHPPSRGTEAFF.

This clonotype was counted many times. The CDR3 region is CASSYWTGGINQPQHF. The CDR3, as DNA: TGTGCCAGCAGCTACTGGACAGGGGGGATCAATCAGCCCCAGCATTTT. The chain carries TRBV5-6 and TRBJ1-5; 10 nucleotides align to TRBD1. Germline V gives CDR1 SGHDT, CDR2 YYEEEE. The CDR3 spans 16 residues. V trimming: 3 bases; J trimming: 3 bases; junction bases outside the gene matches: 6.

This clonotype was observed a few times. The rearrangement links TRBV20-1 to TRBJ2-1; possible D gene TRBD1, 6 bases. From germline, CDR1 is DFQATT and CDR2 SNEGSKA (reference sequence). Trimming shortened V by 0 bases and J by 9 bases, and 24 bases separated the two germline ends. This CDR3 has 17 amino acids. The CDR3 DNA reads TGCAGTGCTAGAGATCCTTCCTCCCCCCTCATAGGGGGTGAGCAGTTCTTC. Translating gives CSARDPSSPLIGGEQFF.

The table lists this clonotype with many counts. The chain has TRBV7-9 and TRBJ1-5; maybe TRBD1 (6 bases). The CDR3 has 14 amino acids. CDR1 is SEHNR, CDR2 FQNEAQ, per germline (reference sequence). V lost 5 bases and J 4 bases, leaving 12 bases between the germline ends. The CDR3 reads CASSSTGTNQPQHF. Here the CDR3 DNA reads TGTGCCAGCAGCAGCACAGGGACTAATCAGCCCCAGCATTTT.

This clonotype has only a few counts. The rearrangement joins TRBV5-1 to TRBJ1-4, with TRBD1 matching 9 bases. The CDR3 covers 13 residues. CDR1 is SGHRS and CDR2 is YFSETQ in the germline V gene. J gave up 11 bases and V 4 bases, and 6 bases lay outside the gene matches. CDR3 coding DNA: TGCGCCAGCAGCGGGACAGGGTTTGACAAACTGTTTTTT. As protein: CASSGTGFDKLFF.

This clonotype was counted a few times. The chain recombines TRBV7-2 with TRBJ1-1, with 10 bases matching TRBD1. The junction had 7 bases not matched to a gene; V was cut back by 4 bases and J by 8 bases. The germline V gene encodes CDR1 SGHTA and CDR2 FQGNSA. This CDR3 is 14 amino acids long. Here the CDR3 DNA reads TGTGCCAGCAGCTCCCGACAGGGGGCGGGGGAAGCTTTCTTT. Translation: CASSSRQGAGEAFF. Supplemented by reference TRBV7-2 and TRBJ1-1, the full variable domain reads GAGVSQSPSNKVTEKGKDVELRCDPISGHTALYWYRQSLGQGLEFLIYFQGNSAPDKSGLPSDRFSAERTGGSVSTLTIQRTQQEDSAVYLCASSSRQGAGEAFFGQGTRLTVV.

This clonotype was counted at least ten times. The rearrangement links TRBV20-1 to TRBJ2-3; D gene unclear. V lost 0 bases, J lost 0 bases, and 10 bases lay in between. Germline lookup yields CDR1 DFQATT and CDR2 SNEGSKA (reference sequence). The CDR3 has 15 residues. The CDR3 nucleotides read TGCAGTGCTAGAGAGACTGGGCCTAGCACAGATACGCAGTATTTT. The encoded protein is CSARETGPSTDTQYF.

This clonotype was seen repeatedly, ten times or more. The chain couples TRBV29-1 to TRBJ1-1; D uncertain. V dropped 3 bases and J dropped 0 bases, with 8 bases sitting between them. The CDR3 has 13 amino acids. Germline V gives CDR1 SQVTM, CDR2 ANQGSEA. CDR3 in DNA: TGCAGCGTTGACGAGGGTATGAACACTGAAGCTTTCTTT. Amino acids: CSVDEGMNTEAFF.

The rearrangement joins TRBV14 to TRBJ1-1; D is unclear. CDR1 is SGHDN and CDR2 is FVKESK in the germline V gene. The germline V and J ends were trimmed by 1 base and 5 bases, with 17 bases remaining between them. CDR3 length: 16 amino acids. Here the CDR3 DNA reads TGTGCCAGCAGCCAAGTCGGCAGAACCTTTGGGACTGAAGCTTTCTTT. Protein sequence: CASSQVGRTFGTEAFF.

This rearrangement joins TRBV6-1 to TRBJ2-1; no definite D call. CDR1 is MNHNS and CDR2 is SASEGT in the germline V gene. The CDR3 length is 13 residues. V gave up 4 bases and J gave up 0 bases, with 4 bases separating them. The CDR3 region is CASSGPSYNEQFF. The CDR3 region has the DNA TGTGCCAGCAGTGGCCCCTCCTACAATGAGCAGTTCTTC.